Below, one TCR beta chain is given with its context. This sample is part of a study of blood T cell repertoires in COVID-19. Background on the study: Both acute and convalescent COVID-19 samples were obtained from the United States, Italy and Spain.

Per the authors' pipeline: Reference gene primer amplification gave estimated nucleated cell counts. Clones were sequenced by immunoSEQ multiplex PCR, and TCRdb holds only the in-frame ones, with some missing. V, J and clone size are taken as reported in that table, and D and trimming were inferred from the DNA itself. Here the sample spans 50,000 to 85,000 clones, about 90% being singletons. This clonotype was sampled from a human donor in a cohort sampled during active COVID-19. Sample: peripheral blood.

CDR3 in amino acids: CASSPSPGSDIQYF. CDR3 coding DNA: TGTGCCAGCAGCCCTTCCCCAGGGTCTGACATTCAGTACTTC. The V and J genes are TRBV7-6 and TRBJ2-4; tentatively, D is TRBD1 (5 bases). V gave up 5 bases and J gave up 8 bases, with 16 bases separating them. Looked up from germline, CDR1 is SGHVS and CDR2 is FNYEAQ. The CDR3 has 14 residues.